The 12 T cell receptor beta chains given below trace back to one sample, sequenced in a study of cytomegalovirus exposure and HLA in healthy donors. Use of 60 Vbeta and 13 Jbeta primers characterized the PCR. Libraries were prepared by immunoSEQ multiplex PCR; TCRdb keeps only in-frame clonotypes and omits some of them. Altogether roughly 120,000 clones are present, around 73% being singletons, with the ten largest covering around 8.1%. The sequenced sample consisted of PBMCs. The receptors originated from a man aged 40-55 years in good health and CMV-seronegative.

V is TRBV6-5 and J is TRBJ1-6; 8 bases match TRBD1. Germline assignment: CDR1 MNHEY and CDR2 SVGAGI. V was clipped by 5 bases and J by 6 bases; unmatched bases: 6. CDR3 length: 15 residues. CDR3 residues: CASSLGQGLNSPLHF. The CDR3 DNA follows: TGTGCCAGCAGTCTAGGACAGGGACTTAATTCACCCCTCCACTTT.

This sequence joins TRBV4-1 and TRBJ1-6; D is undetermined. Germline assignment: CDR1 MGHRA and CDR2 YSYEKL. V was cut by 0 bases and J by 10 bases, with 13 bases left in between. CDR3 length equals 15 residues. Here the CDR3 DNA reads TGCGCCAGCAGCCAAGATGGGAGGGAAGGGTCACCCCTCCACTTT. This sequence encodes CASSQDGREGSPLHF.

This rearrangement joins TRBV6-5 to TRBJ2-7, with D unclear. Germline V gene sequence: CDR1 MNHEY, CDR2 SVGAGI. The CDR3 extends over 14 amino acids. V dropped 7 bases and J dropped 5 bases, with 18 bases sitting between them. CDR3 DNA: TGTGCCAGCATGAGTCCTGGGCAGGCTAACGAGCAGTACTTC. Amino acids: CASMSPGQANEQYF.

V is TRBV7-2 and J is TRBJ2-2; 8 nucleotides agree with TRBD1. The length of the CDR3 is 14 residues. CDR1 and CDR2 (germline): SGHTA, FQGNSA. Trimming at V came to 5 bases and at J to 6 bases, leaving 5 bases not matched to a gene. This CDR3 is CASSADRVPGELFF. CDR3 nucleotide sequence: TGTGCCAGCAGCGCGGACAGGGTGCCCGGGGAGCTGTTTTTT.

V is TRBV6-5 and J is TRBJ2-3; 7 bases align to TRBD2. Germline V gene lookup returns CDR1 MNHEY and CDR2 SVGAGI. The V gene end was trimmed by 6 bases and the J gene end by 6 bases; junction bases not matched to a gene: 12. The CDR3 length is 15 residues. The CDR3 region is CASRALLGEGDTQYF. CDR3 in DNA: TGTGCCAGCAGGGCGTTGTTGGGGGAGGGTGATACGCAGTATTTT.

The chain has TRBV11-2 and TRBJ2-5; TRBD1 aligns across 8 bases. Germline V gene lookup returns CDR1 SGHAT and CDR2 FQNNGV. V shed 5 bases, J shed 5 bases, and the junction held 4 bases outside the gene matches. The CDR3 consists of 13 residues. The CDR3, as DNA: TGTGCCAGCAGCCCAGGGGGCGGGGAGACCCAGTACTTC. Translated: CASSPGGGETQYF.

This chain connects TRBV19 to TRBJ1-3; 7 bases agree with TRBD1. The V gene's germline CDR1 is LNHDA and CDR2 SQIVND (reference sequence). The CDR3 has 15 amino acids. J lost 6 bases, V lost 5 bases, and 10 bases had no gene match. The DNA for the CDR3 is TGTGCCAGTAGTCTCTGGACAGGATCGGAAAACACCATATATTTT. Encoded protein: CASSLWTGSENTIYF. The full variable domain, rest sourced from reference TRBV19 and TRBJ1-3, is DGGITQSPKYLFRKEGQNVTLSCEQNLNHDAMYWYRQDPGQGLRLIYYSQIVNDFQKGDIAEGYSVSREKKESFPLTVTSAQKNPTAFYLCASSLWTGSENTIYFGEGSWLTVV.

This clone was found once. The CDR3: CASVRGGTGRNEQFF. DNA for the CDR3: TGTGCCAGCGTCCGTGGGGGGACAGGGAGGAATGAGCAGTTCTTC. The chain links TRBV28 to TRBJ2-1; 9 nucleotides line up with TRBD1. Germline assignment: CDR1 MDHEN and CDR2 SYDVKM. The CDR3 is 15 amino acids. The V and J ends lost 8 bases and 7 bases, in that order; junction bases with no gene match: 12.

This chain joins TRBV4-1 and TRBJ1-1; tentative D call: TRBD1 (6 bases). With 2 bases removed from V and 3 bases from J, the gap between germline ends came to 13 bases. This CDR3 is built from 15 residues. The germline V gene has CDR1 MGHRA and CDR2 YSYEKL. This CDR3 is CASSQTGGADTEAFF. The CDR3 DNA reads TGCGCCAGCAGCCAAACCGGGGGGGCCGACACTGAAGCTTTCTTT.

This clone was counted between two and nine times. J is TRBJ1-5 and V is TRBV2, with 10 bases identical to TRBD1. CDR1 and CDR2 from the germline V gene are SNHLY and FYNNEI. Trimming took 8 bases from V and 4 from J; bases not matched to a gene: 20. The CDR3 is 19 residues long. The CDR3 coding sequence is TGTGCCAGCTCCCCACGCAGATCCGGGACAGGGGTGCTAAATCAGCCCCAGCATTTT. Translating gives CASSPRRSGTGVLNQPQHF.

The chain has TRBV5-1 and TRBJ1-2; 10 positions agree with TRBD1. CDR1 and CDR2 (germline): SGHRS, YFSETQ. V shed 2 bases, J shed 8 bases, and the junction held 6 bases outside the gene matches. CDR3 length: 14 residues. CDR3 in amino acids: CASSFGQGGKGYTF. In DNA, the CDR3 is TGCGCCAGCAGCTTCGGACAGGGGGGAAAGGGCTACACCTTC.

The CDR3, as DNA: TGTGCCAGCAGCTGGGTCCCAGGGGGTAACACTGAAGCTTTCTTT. Translating gives CASSWVPGGNTEAFF. The rearrangement links TRBV5-4 to TRBJ1-1; TRBD1 matches at 7 bases. After removal of 3 bases from V and 2 bases from J, the junction contained 7 bases not matched to a gene. Germline loops: CDR1 SGHNT, CDR2 YYREEE (reference sequence). The CDR3 totals 15 residues.